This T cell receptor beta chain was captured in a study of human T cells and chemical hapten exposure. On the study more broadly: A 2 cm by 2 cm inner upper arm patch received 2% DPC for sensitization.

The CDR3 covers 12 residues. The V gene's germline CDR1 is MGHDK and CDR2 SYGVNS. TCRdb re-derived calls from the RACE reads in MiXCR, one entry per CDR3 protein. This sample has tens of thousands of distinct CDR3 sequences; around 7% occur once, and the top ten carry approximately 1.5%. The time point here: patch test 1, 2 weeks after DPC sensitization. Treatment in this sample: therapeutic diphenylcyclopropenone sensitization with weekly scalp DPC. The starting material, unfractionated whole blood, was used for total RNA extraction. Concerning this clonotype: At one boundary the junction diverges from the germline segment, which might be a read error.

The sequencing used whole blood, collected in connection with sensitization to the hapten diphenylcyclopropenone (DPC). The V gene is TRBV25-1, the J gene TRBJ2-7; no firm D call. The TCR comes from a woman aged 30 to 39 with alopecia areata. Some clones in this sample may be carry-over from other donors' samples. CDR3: CASSKYPYEQYF. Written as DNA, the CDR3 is TGTGCCAGCAGTAAATATCCGTACGAGCAGTACTTC.